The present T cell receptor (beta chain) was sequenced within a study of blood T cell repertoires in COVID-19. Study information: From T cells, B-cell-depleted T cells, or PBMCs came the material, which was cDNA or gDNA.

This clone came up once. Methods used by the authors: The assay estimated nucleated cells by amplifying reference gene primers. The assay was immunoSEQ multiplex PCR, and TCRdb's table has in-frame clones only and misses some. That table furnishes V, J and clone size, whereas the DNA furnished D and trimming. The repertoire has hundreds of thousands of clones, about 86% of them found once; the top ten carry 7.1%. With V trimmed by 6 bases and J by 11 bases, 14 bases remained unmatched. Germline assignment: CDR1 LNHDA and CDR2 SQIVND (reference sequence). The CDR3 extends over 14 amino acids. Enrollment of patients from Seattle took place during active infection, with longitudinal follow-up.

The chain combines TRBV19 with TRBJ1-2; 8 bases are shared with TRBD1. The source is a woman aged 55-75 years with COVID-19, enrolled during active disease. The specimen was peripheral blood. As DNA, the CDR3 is TGTGCCAGTAGGTCGGGCGGACAGGGCTTTATTTACACCTTC. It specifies CASRSGGQGFIYTF.